Given below is one TCR beta chain in context. The antigen this receptor binds is unknown. The input lacks base qualities; no much larger clone sits a single base away. This sample was taken from a study of T cells after yellow fever vaccination (dated by TCRdb to between 2019 and 2020). Regarding the study in general: The SMART-Seq v4 Ultra Low Input RNA kit was used to prepare libraries from fractions with low cell numbers. The cohort comprised two healthy male donors, one aged 18 to 29 and one aged 30 to 40 years. To follow T-cell clones before and after primary and booster YFV17D yellow fever vaccination, bulk TCR alpha and beta repertoires were sequenced over time. Blood samples were taken at several timepoints before and after primary and secondary immunization, and bulk PBMC replicates and cell subsets were isolated. The full study reports these points: A small fraction of clonotypes showed up in both the CD4 and CD8 compartments, probably as a result of convergent recombination. Compared with the primary T-cell response, the secondary T-cell response was faster but weaker, reaching its peak on day 5 rather than on day 15. Computational filtering was required because FACS-sorted repertoires could contain abundant contaminating clonotypes from the bulk population. Because the study included only a couple of donors, the extent to which the findings can be generalized is limited. Most clones expanded after primary vaccination were re-detected after the booster (just under 97% of CD4 and around 88% of CD8), suggesting broad memory maintenance.

Looking up the germline V gene yields CDR1 MNHEY and CDR2 SVGEGT. Germline trimming amounts to 6 bases on V and 0 bases on J, with 3 as the count of junction bases outside the gene matches. Spanning cysteine to phenylalanine, the CDR3 consists of 14 amino acids. Here the CDR3 DNA is all that survives: 42 bases in frame from base 1. Instrument on record: Illumina NovaSeq 6000. TCR cDNA was synthesized by 5'RACE template switching, through which a universal primer site and unique molecular identifiers were introduced. Priming of cDNA synthesis was performed from both the TCR alpha and TCR beta constant segments. Two PCR steps were used to amplify libraries, with sample barcodes and sequencing adapters being added in the second step. Libraries were sequenced on Illumina HiSeq 2500 (2x100 bp) or NovaSeq (2x150 bp). As for how the authors treated the data: Reads were demultiplexed and collapsed into UMI consensus sequences with MIGEC, and V(D)J alignment was performed with MiXCR. Vaccine-responding clonotypes were defined with edgeR using replicate PBMC samples, requiring FDR below 0.01 and a log2 fold change above 5 up to day 15. Each bulk clonotype was labeled CD4 or CD8 based on which sequenced repertoire, CD4 or CD8, contained the clonotype at higher abundance. Starting from the raw public reads, TCRdb applied fastp trimming at Q25, assembled clones with MiXCR and retained in-frame beta chains. Every entry covers one CDR3 protein and lists the most common genes and DNA from its rows. In this record, the V and J calls reflect TCRdb's handling and not the investigators' own analysis. In all, the sample holds 340,000 or so distinct CDR3 sequences, and about an eighth of those were seen once. The top ten clones comprise 3.2% of the sample.

The meaning of the sample's treatment or condition label: live attenuated yellow fever vaccine strain. A standard Ficoll-Paque protocol was used to isolate PBMCs from peripheral blood. Dynabeads CD4 and CD8 positive selection kits were used to isolate CD4 and CD8 T-cell fractions. RNA was extracted with TriZol from bulk PBMCs, CD4 and CD8 fractions, and dextramer-positive and dextramer-negative fractions. This material consisted of CD4+ T cells sorted from PBMCs, taken 15 days after the yellow fever booster vaccination. This TCR was recovered from a man younger than 35 who received the YFV17D yellow fever vaccine. Recombination joined TRBV6-2 or TRBV6-3 with TRBJ2-3; TRBD2 aligns with 7 central bases. The CDR3 is CASSGLGSTDTQYF. The sequence in DNA is TGTGCCAGCAGCGGACTAGGGAGCACAGATACGCAGTATTTT.